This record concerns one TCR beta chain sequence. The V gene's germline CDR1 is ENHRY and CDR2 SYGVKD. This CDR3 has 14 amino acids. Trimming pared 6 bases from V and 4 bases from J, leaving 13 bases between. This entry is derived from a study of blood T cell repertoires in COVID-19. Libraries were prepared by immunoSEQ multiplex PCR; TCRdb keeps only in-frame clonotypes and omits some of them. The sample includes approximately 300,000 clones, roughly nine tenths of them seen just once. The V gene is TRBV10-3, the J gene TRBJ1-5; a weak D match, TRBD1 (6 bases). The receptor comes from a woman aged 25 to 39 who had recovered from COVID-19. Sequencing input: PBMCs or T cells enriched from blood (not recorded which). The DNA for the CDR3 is TGTGCCATCAGCCAAAGGACAGCGAATCAGCCCCAGCATTTT. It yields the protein CAISQRTANQPQHF.